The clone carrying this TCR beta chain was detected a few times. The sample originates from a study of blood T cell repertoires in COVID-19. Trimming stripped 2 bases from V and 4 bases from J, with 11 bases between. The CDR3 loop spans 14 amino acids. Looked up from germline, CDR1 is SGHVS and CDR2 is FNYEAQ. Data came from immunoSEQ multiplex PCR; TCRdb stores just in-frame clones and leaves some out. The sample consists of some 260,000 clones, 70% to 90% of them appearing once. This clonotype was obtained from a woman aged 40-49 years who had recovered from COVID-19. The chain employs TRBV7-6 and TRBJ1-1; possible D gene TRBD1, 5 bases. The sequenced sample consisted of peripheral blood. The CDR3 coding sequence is TGTGCCAGCAGCTTATTTTACAGGTCCACTGAAGCTTTCTTT. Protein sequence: CASSLFYRSTEAFF.